The rows below give T cell receptor beta chains drawn from one sample of a study of blood T cells in healthy people across ages. TCRdb passed the 5' RACE reads through MiXCR, listing each CDR3 protein once. The sample has approximately 800,000 distinct CDR3 sequences, roughly 46% seen once. Sequencing used blood. These receptors originate from a man at least 80 years old in good health. The CDR3 runs from the conserved cysteine through the conserved F or W. Each record gives: D gene, J gene, clone size, V gene, CDR3 DNA, CDR3 protein. A D gene is named only where the DNA matches it firmly. For some rows the clone size is stated as once, few or many, or as a class when expanded; others skip it.

TRBD1 | TRBJ2-3 | few | TRBV9 | TGTGCCAGCAGCGTCCGGACAGGGCAAGTCACAGATACGCAGTATTTT | CASSVRTGQVTDTQYF
TRBD1 | TRBJ1-5 | NA | TRBV20-1 | TGCAGTGCCCGGGCCGGAGGGGGCGGTCAGCCCCAGCATTTT | CSARAGGGGQPQHF
NA | TRBJ2-5 | few | TRBV20-1 | TGCAGCGCGACCGTGACTCAAGAGACCCAGTACTTC | CSATVTQETQYF
NA | TRBJ2-1 | few | TRBV4-3 | TGCGCCAGCAGCCATAACAGGAATGAGCAGTTCTTC | CASSHNRNEQFF
NA | TRBJ1-4 | few | TRBV6-1 | TGTGCCAGCAAGGAGGGTTCAGGGGAAGAAAAACTGTTTTTT | CASKEGSGEEKLFF
NA | TRBJ2-4 | NA | TRBV21-1 | TGTGCCAGCAGCACAGGGACAGGTGAAAAAAACATTCAGTACTTC | CASSTGTGEKNIQYF
TRBD1 | TRBJ2-2 | NA | TRBV10-2 | TGCGCCAGCAGTCTACGACAGGGGGCCACTGCGAACACCGGGGAGCTGTTTTTT | CASSLRQGATANTGELFF
TRBD1 | TRBJ2-1 | few | TRBV24-1 | TGTGCCACCAGTGATAGAACCGGGACAGTTTCTAATGAGCAGTTCTTC | CATSDRTGTVSNEQFF
TRBD2 | TRBJ2-7 | NA | TRBV20-1 | TGCAGTGCTAGGGGACTAGCGGGCTGGAGCTCCTACGAGCAGTACTTC | CSARGLAGWSSYEQYF
TRBD1 | TRBJ2-7 | few | TRBV12-3/TRBV12-4 | TGTGCCAGCAGTTCCCGGACAGGGCCCCTGAACGAGCAGTACTTC | CASSSRTGPLNEQYF
NA | TRBJ2-6 | NA | TRBV6-5 | TGTGCCAGCAGTTACCCGTCTCAGACAGGCTCTGGGGCCAACGTCCTGACTTTC | CASSYPSQTGSGANVLTF
TRBD2 | TRBJ2-3 | NA | TRBV29-1 | TGCAGCGTTGCGTTTCGGCTAGCGGGAGCAGATACGCAGTATTTT | CSVAFRLAGADTQYF
NA | TRBJ2-7 | NA | TRBV9 | TGTGCCAGCAGCGTTACCGTAGGCGGAACCTACGAGCAGTACTTC | CASSVTVGGTYEQYF
NA | TRBJ2-7 | NA | TRBV28 | TGTGCCAGTTCAGACGGGGGCAGCGACGAGCAGTACTTC | CASSDGGSDEQYF